One sample yielded the 31 T cell receptor beta chains listed below, sequenced in a study of blood T cell repertoires in COVID-19. Clones were read by immunoSEQ multiplex PCR, and TCRdb kept only the in-frame ones, dropping some. This sample has about 30,000 clones, with roughly 85% found just once. Sequenced sample: peripheral blood. The receptor source for this set is a man at least 80 years old with active COVID-19.

The V and J genes are TRBV9 and TRBJ1-2; TRBD1 aligns across 7 bases. The CDR3 loop spans 14 amino acids. Trimming cost V 0 bases and J 7 bases; bases outside gene matches: 6. Germline V gene lookup returns CDR1 SGDLS and CDR2 YYNGEE. The CDR3 protein is CASSVGETGSGYTF. In DNA, the CDR3 is TGTGCCAGCAGCGTAGGTGAGACAGGGAGTGGCTACACCTTC.

The V gene is TRBV6-5, the J gene TRBJ1-1; D ambiguous. V shed 6 bases and J shed 4 bases, with 15 bases lying between them. Germline CDR1 MNHEY, CDR2 SVGAGI. This CDR3 has 14 residues. The CDR3 nucleotides read TGTGCCAGCAGGTTTGTGCGTATCGGCACTGAAGCTTTCTTT. This translates into CASRFVRIGTEAFF.

The CDR3 coding sequence is TGTGCCAGCAGCCAAGATTGGCAGGGAACAGATACGCAGTATTTT. Its protein is CASSQDWQGTDTQYF. V is TRBV14 and J is TRBJ2-3; tentatively, D is TRBD1 (5 bases). With 0 bases removed from V and 3 bases from J, the gap between germline ends came to 10 bases. The CDR3 is 15 amino acids. Per the germline V gene, CDR1 is SGHDN and CDR2 is FVKESK.

The rearrangement links TRBV6-6 to TRBJ1-4; 7 positions match TRBD1. This CDR3 spans 15 amino acids. Germline trimming cut 0 bases from V and 8 bases from J; bases unmatched to any gene: 6. Germline loops: CDR1 MNHNY, CDR2 SVGAGI (reference sequence). This CDR3 reads CASSYSQGGREKLFF. The DNA for the CDR3 is TGTGCCAGCAGTTACTCCCAGGGGGGCCGCGAAAAACTGTTTTTT.

The V gene is TRBV12-5, the J gene TRBJ1-6; D possibly corresponds to TRBD1 (5 bases). Trimming stripped 4 bases from V and 0 bases from J, with 10 bases between. The CDR3 covers 16 residues. Looked up from germline, CDR1 is LGHNT and CDR2 is FRNRAP. As DNA, the CDR3 is TGTGCTAGTGGTTCCGGGGGGAGCTCCTATAATTCACCCCTCCACTTT. Translation gives CASGSGGSSYNSPLHF.

This clone was picked up a small number of times. The chain employs TRBV3-1 (or the pseudogene TRBV3-2) and TRBJ1-3, with 7 bases fitting TRBD1. The CDR3 covers 12 residues. CDR1 and CDR2 from the germline V gene are LGHDT and YNNKEL (reference sequence). Germline trimming cut 9 bases from V and 8 bases from J; bases unmatched to any gene: 7. The CDR3 DNA is TGTGCCAGTGGGGACAGCAGAGACACCATATATTTT. Its protein is CASGDSRDTIYF.

The V gene is TRBV7-9, the J gene TRBJ1-2, with a possible D match to TRBD1 (6 bases). The germline V gene encodes CDR1 SEHNR and CDR2 FQNEAQ (reference sequence). Trimming cost V 5 bases and J 2 bases, with 9 bases left between them. This CDR3 is built from 13 residues. The CDR3 DNA reads as TGTGCCAGCAGCGTGGACAGCAACTATGGCTACACCTTC. Amino acid sequence: CASSVDSNYGYTF.

J is TRBJ2-5 and V is TRBV24-1; D is undetermined. The germline V gene has CDR1 KGHDR and CDR2 SFDVKD. The CDR3 has 11 residues. V gave up 10 bases and J gave up 1 base, with 6 bases separating them. This chain's CDR3 is CATQAQETQYF. CDR3 nucleotide sequence: TGTGCCACGCAGGCCCAAGAGACCCAGTACTTC.

This clone came up once. DNA of the CDR3: TGTGCCAGCAGCCAAGAACAGGGGGCGTATGGCTACACCTTC. Its translation: CASSQEQGAYGYTF. This chain joins TRBV14 and TRBJ1-2, with TRBD1 matching 9 bases. The CDR3 has 14 amino acids. CDR1 is SGHDN, CDR2 FVKESK, per germline. V lost 0 bases, J lost 5 bases, and 1 base stayed unmatched.

The rearrangement uses TRBV27 and TRBJ2-1; no definite D call. CDR1 is MNHEY, CDR2 SMNVEV, per germline (reference sequence). The CDR3 contains 14 residues. V was cut by 5 bases and J by 5 bases, with 13 bases left in between. The CDR3 DNA reads as TGTGCCAGCAGTCCCCGACTGGATGACAATGAGCAGTTCTTC. It encodes CASSPRLDDNEQFF.

Written as DNA, the CDR3 is TGTGCCAGCAGTTTATCAGGAGGGTTTGCTAACTATGGCTACACCTTC. Encoded protein: CASSLSGGFANYGYTF. This chain joins TRBV27 and TRBJ1-2; D gene ambiguous. Germline CDR1 and CDR2: MNHEY and SMNVEV (reference sequence). The V and J ends lost 0 bases and 0 bases respectively, with 11 bases between them. The CDR3 sequence is 16 residues long.

The chain recombines TRBV6-5 with TRBJ1-2, with D uncertain. The V and J ends lost 6 bases and 4 bases respectively, with 9 bases between them. The CDR3 runs 12 residues. The V gene's germline CDR1 is MNHEY and CDR2 SVGAGI. In DNA form, the CDR3 reads TGTGCCAGCAGCAGAGGCGGCTATGGCTACACCTTC. It translates to CASSRGGYGYTF.

V gene TRBV5-1 combines with J gene TRBJ1-1; TRBD1 is a possible D gene (5 bases). The CDR3 is made up of 14 amino acids. From germline, CDR1 is SGHRS and CDR2 YFSETQ. Trimming removed 4 bases at V and 3 bases at J, with 13 bases between. This CDR3 reads CASSGGTDHTEAFF. The DNA for the CDR3 is TGCGCCAGCAGCGGGGGGACGGACCACACTGAAGCTTTCTTT. Drawing the rest from reference TRBV5-1 and TRBJ1-1, the complete variable domain is KAGVTQTPRYLIKTRGQQVTLSCSPISGHRSVSWYQQTPGQGLQFLFEYFSETQRNKGNFPGRFSGRQFSNSRSEMNVSTLELGDSALYLCASSGGTDHTEAFFGQGTRLTVV.

The chain is built from TRBV6-5 and TRBJ1-5; perhaps TRBD1 as D (6 bases). Germline V gene sequence: CDR1 MNHEY, CDR2 SVGAGI. Trimming pared 6 bases from V and 3 bases from J, leaving 12 bases between. This CDR3 has 14 amino acids. CDR3 nucleotide sequence: TGTGCCAGCAGCAAACGGACAGACAATCAGCCCCAGCATTTT. This gives the protein CASSKRTDNQPQHF.

The chain has TRBV7-2 and TRBJ2-3, with 13 nucleotides matching TRBD2. This CDR3 contains 14 residues. V was clipped by 5 bases and J by 7 bases; unmatched bases: 3. In germline, CDR1 is SGHTA, CDR2 FQGNSA. The CDR3 protein is CASSQGLAGYTQYF. CDR3 coding DNA: TGTGCCAGCAGCCAGGGACTAGCGGGGTATACGCAGTATTTT.

The chain combines TRBV9 with TRBJ1-5; the match to TRBD1 covers 10 bases. The CDR3 is made up of 15 amino acids. V trimming: 3 bases; J trimming: 3 bases; junction bases outside the gene matches: 3. CDR1 is SGDLS, CDR2 YYNGEE, per germline. Here the CDR3 reads CASSAGTGANQPQHF. CDR3 bases: TGTGCCAGCAGCGCCGGGACAGGGGCCAATCAGCCCCAGCATTTT.

This chain connects TRBV7-3 to TRBJ2-1, with 11 bases that match TRBD2. From germline, CDR1 is SGHTA and CDR2 FQGTGA. The trim removed 8 bases at V and 7 bases at J, leaving 7 bases unmatched. The CDR3 runs to 14 residues. In DNA form, the CDR3 reads TGTGCCAGCTCGGCTAGCGGGGGGTTTAATGAGCAGTTCTTC. It specifies CASSASGGFNEQFF.

The chain recombines TRBV28 with TRBJ2-4; possible D gene TRBD1, 6 bases. From germline, CDR1 is MDHEN and CDR2 SYDVKM. The ends were cut back, 4 bases at V and 0 bases at J, with 7 bases in the middle. This CDR3 is 14 amino acids long. The CDR3 nucleotides read TGTGCCAGCAGTTACAGGGTAGCCAAAAACATTCAGTACTTC. It translates to CASSYRVAKNIQYF.

V gene TRBV20-1 combines with J gene TRBJ2-1, with a possible D match to TRBD2 (6 bases). The CDR3 totals 15 residues. CDR1 and CDR2 (germline): DFQATT, SNEGSKA (reference sequence). Trimming removed 3 bases from V and 1 base from J, with 13 bases in between. CDR3 nucleotide sequence: TGCAGTGCTAGTCTGAGCGGGCGTTCCTACAATGAGCAGTTCTTC. Translating gives CSASLSGRSYNEQFF.

This chain links TRBV7-9 with TRBJ2-1; TRBD2 aligns across 12 bases. CDR3 length equals 15 residues. The germline CDR1 and CDR2 sequences are SEHNR and FQNEAQ (reference sequence). The J segment lost 6 bases and the V segment lost 5 bases, leaving 5 bases of the junction unmatched. The CDR3 reads CASSSTSGGPNEQFF. CDR3 DNA: TGTGCCAGCAGCAGCACTAGCGGGGGGCCCAATGAGCAGTTCTTC. The complete variable domain, with remaining parts taken from reference TRBV7-9 and TRBJ2-1, reads DTGVSQNPRHKITKRGQNVTFRCDPISEHNRLYWYRQTLGQGPEFLTYFQNEAQLEKSRLLSDRFSAERPKGSFSTLEIQRTEQGDSAMYLCASSSTSGGPNEQFFGPGTRLTVL.

The chain employs TRBV7-9 and TRBJ1-5, with 8 bases matching TRBD1. The CDR3 runs 13 residues. The J segment lost 7 bases and the V segment lost 5 bases, leaving 4 bases of the junction unmatched. From germline, CDR1 is SEHNR and CDR2 FQNEAQ (reference sequence). The CDR3 nucleotides are TGTGCCAGCAGCCAGACAGGGGCGCAGCCCCAGCATTTT. As protein: CASSQTGAQPQHF.

This chain uses TRBV5-1 with TRBJ1-1, with 8 bases that match TRBD1. CDR1 and CDR2 from the germline V gene are SGHRS and YFSETQ. The CDR3 is 15 amino acids. With V trimmed by 6 bases and J by 0 bases, 7 bases remained unmatched. The CDR3 nucleotides read TGCGCCAGCAATACAGGGGGAGACATGAACACTGAAGCTTTCTTT. The encoded protein is CASNTGGDMNTEAFF. Drawing the rest from reference TRBV5-1 and TRBJ1-1, the complete variable domain is KAGVTQTPRYLIKTRGQQVTLSCSPISGHRSVSWYQQTPGQGLQFLFEYFSETQRNKGNFPGRFSGRQFSNSRSEMNVSTLELGDSALYLCASNTGGDMNTEAFFGQGTRLTVV.

The CDR3 coding sequence is TGCGCCAGCAGCCAAGATTGGACAGGGGGCGCGGTCGGAGCTGAAAAACTGTTTTTT. Protein: CASSQDWTGGAVGAEKLFF. The rearrangement uses TRBV4-3 and TRBJ1-4; 11 bases match TRBD1. CDR3 length: 19 amino acids. Germline CDR1 is LGHNA and CDR2 is YSLEER. The ends lost 0 bases at V and 7 bases at J; junction bases unmatched: 13.

The rearrangement uses TRBV18 and TRBJ1-1; maybe TRBD1 (5 bases). V gave up 1 base and J gave up 0 bases, with 9 bases separating them. The length of the CDR3 is 15 residues. Germline V CDR1 and CDR2: KGHSH, LQKENI. Here the CDR3 reads CASSPLPGMNTEAFF. CDR3 in DNA: TGTGCCAGCTCACCACTTCCAGGGATGAACACTGAAGCTTTCTTT.

For the CDR3, the DNA is TGTGCCAGCAGTGATACCGGGACAGGGTATTATGGCTACACCTTC. This translates into CASSDTGTGYYGYTF. This chain joins TRBV6-4 and TRBJ1-2; 9 bases map to TRBD1. The CDR3 has 15 amino acids. With 3 bases clipped from V and 5 bases from J, the junction kept 7 bases outside the gene matches. The germline V gene encodes CDR1 MRHNA and CDR2 SNTAGT.

This chain joins TRBV19 and TRBJ1-4; TRBD1 agrees at 7 bases. The CDR3 is 13 residues long. Germline CDR1 reads LNHDA; CDR2 reads SQIVND (reference sequence). V lost 8 bases to trimming and J lost 8 bases; unmatched junction nucleotides: 8. For the CDR3, the DNA is TGTGCCAGTCGACAGGGAGGAGAGGAAAAACTGTTTTTT. This encodes CASRQGGEEKLFF.

V gene TRBV19 combines with J gene TRBJ1-6; weak D call: TRBD1 (5 bases). In germline, CDR1 is LNHDA, CDR2 SQIVND (reference sequence). The CDR3 contains 14 residues. The V end lost 8 bases, the J end lost 8 bases, and 16 bases lay between the germline ends. The CDR3 DNA follows: TGTGCCAGTTGCTTTCGGGGGAGTGATTCACCCCTCCACTTT. It encodes CASCFRGSDSPLHF.

The chain carries TRBV7-2 and TRBJ2-7, with 9 positions matching TRBD2. Losses at the gene ends were 1 base for V and 5 bases for J; bases not matched to a gene: 3. CDR1 SGHTA and CDR2 FQGNSA come from the germline V gene. The CDR3 runs 14 residues. The CDR3, as DNA: TGTGCCAGCAGCTTAGTGGCTAGCGGGGACGAGCAGTACTTC. Amino acid sequence: CASSLVASGDEQYF.

This clone was observed once. The chain uses TRBV6-5 and TRBJ2-5, with D unclear. Trimming cost V 5 bases and J 0 bases, with 7 bases left between them. From germline, CDR1 is MNHEY and CDR2 SVGAGI. This CDR3 region has 13 residues. The chain's CDR3 is CASSPTYQETQYF. The CDR3 nucleotides are TGTGCCAGCAGTCCCACTTACCAAGAGACCCAGTACTTC.

The sample holds a few counts of this clone. The chain uses TRBV7-9 and TRBJ2-3; the D gene is possibly TRBD2 (6 bases). Deletions cut 3 bases from V and 2 bases from J, with 12 bases between. Germline values: CDR1 SEHNR, CDR2 FQNEAQ (reference sequence). The CDR3 sequence is 15 residues long. CDR3 sequence reads: CASSLAGMNTDTQYF. CDR3 DNA: TGTGCCAGCAGCTTGGCGGGGATGAACACAGATACGCAGTATTTT.

The chain joins TRBV5-1 to TRBJ1-1; no clear D gene. The CDR3 is 15 residues long. Trimming took off 5 bases at V and 1 base at J, with 15 bases between the two ends. Germline V CDR1 and CDR2: SGHRS, YFSETQ. The CDR3, as DNA: TGCGCCAGCAGGGTATTAGAGGAACCGAACACTGAAGCTTTCTTT. It specifies CASRVLEEPNTEAFF.